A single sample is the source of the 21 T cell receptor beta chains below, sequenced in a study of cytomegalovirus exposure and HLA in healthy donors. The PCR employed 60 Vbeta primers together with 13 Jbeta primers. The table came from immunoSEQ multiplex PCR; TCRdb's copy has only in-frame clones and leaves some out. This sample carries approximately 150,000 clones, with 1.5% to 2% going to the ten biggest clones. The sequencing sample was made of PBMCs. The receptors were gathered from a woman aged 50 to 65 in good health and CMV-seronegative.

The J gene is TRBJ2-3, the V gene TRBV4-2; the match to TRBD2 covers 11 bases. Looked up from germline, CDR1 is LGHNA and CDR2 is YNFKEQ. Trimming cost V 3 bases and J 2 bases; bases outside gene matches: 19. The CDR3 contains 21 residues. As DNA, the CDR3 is TGTGCCAGCAGCCAGAACGTCTTTAATCCGGGACTAGCGGTTGACACAGATACGCAGTATTTT. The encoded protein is CASSQNVFNPGLAVDTDTQYF.

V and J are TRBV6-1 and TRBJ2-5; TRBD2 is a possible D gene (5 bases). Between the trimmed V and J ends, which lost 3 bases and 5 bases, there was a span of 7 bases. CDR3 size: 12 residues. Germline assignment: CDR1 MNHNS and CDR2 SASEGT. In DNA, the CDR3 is TGTGCCAGCAGTGAGCGCGGGGAGACCCAGTACTTC. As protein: CASSERGETQYF.

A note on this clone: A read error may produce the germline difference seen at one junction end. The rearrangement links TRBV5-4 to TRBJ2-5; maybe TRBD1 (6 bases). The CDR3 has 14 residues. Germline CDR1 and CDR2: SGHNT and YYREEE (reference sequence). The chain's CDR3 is CASRPQGNQGTQYF. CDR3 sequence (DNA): TGTGCCAGCAGACCACAGGGAAATCAAGGGACCCAGTACTTC.

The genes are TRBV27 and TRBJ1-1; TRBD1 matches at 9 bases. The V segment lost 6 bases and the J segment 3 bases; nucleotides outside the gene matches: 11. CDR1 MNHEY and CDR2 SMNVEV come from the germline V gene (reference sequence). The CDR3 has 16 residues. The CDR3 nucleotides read TGTGCCAGCAGAGACTTAACAGGGGGCCCCCACACTGAAGCTTTCTTT. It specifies CASRDLTGGPHTEAFF.

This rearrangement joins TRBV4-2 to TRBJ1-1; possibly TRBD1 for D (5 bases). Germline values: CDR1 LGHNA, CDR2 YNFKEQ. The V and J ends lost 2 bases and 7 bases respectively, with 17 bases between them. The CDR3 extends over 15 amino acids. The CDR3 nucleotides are TGTGCCAGCAGCCAACATAATCCAGGGCGAGGTGAAGCTTTCTTT. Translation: CASSQHNPGRGEAFF.

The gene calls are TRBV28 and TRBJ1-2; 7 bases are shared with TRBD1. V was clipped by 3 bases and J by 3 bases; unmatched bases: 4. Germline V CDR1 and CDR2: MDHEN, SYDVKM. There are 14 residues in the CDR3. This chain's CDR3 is CASSFRQGDYGYTF. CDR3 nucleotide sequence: TGTGCCAGCAGTTTCCGACAGGGCGACTATGGCTACACCTTC.

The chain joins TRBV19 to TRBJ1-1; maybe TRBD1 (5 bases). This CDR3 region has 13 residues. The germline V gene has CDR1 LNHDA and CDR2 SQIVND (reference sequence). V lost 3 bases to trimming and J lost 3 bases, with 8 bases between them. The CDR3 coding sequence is TGTGCCAGTAGTATTCGCAGGGACACTGAAGCTTTCTTT. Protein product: CASSIRRDTEAFF.

CDR3 in amino acids: CASSLEADRAYDEQYF. In DNA form, the CDR3 reads TGCGCCAGCAGCTTGGAAGCGGACAGGGCATACGACGAGCAGTACTTC. The V and J genes are TRBV5-1 and TRBJ2-7; 8 nucleotides line up with TRBD1. This CDR3 has 16 amino acids. J gave up 5 bases and V 0 bases, and 10 bases lay outside the gene matches. Germline values: CDR1 SGHRS, CDR2 YFSETQ. Full variable domain (outside the CDR3, taken from reference TRBV5-1 and TRBJ2-7): KAGVTQTPRYLIKTRGQQVTLSCSPISGHRSVSWYQQTPGQGLQFLFEYFSETQRNKGNFPGRFSGRQFSNSRSEMNVSTLELGDSALYLCASSLEADRAYDEQYFGPGTRLTVT.

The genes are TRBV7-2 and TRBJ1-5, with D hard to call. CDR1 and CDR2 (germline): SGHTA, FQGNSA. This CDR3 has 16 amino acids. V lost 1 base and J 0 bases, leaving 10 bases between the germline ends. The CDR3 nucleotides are TGTGCCAGCAGCTTAGGCGGCAGATTTAGCAATCAGCCCCAGCATTTT. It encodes CASSLGGRFSNQPQHF.

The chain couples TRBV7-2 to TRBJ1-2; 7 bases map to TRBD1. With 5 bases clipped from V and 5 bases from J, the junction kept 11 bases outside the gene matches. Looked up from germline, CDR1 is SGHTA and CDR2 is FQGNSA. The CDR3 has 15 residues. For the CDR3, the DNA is TGTGCCAGCAGCCCCCGACAGGGTCCCTCTTATGGCTACACCTTC. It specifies CASSPRQGPSYGYTF.

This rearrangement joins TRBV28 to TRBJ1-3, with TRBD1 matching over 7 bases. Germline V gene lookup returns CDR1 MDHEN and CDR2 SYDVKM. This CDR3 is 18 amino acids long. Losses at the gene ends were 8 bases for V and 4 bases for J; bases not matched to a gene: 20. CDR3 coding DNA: TGTGCCAGCTGGAAGACAGGGACGATGCCTTTTCCGGGAAACACCATATATTTT. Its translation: CASWKTGTMPFPGNTIYF.

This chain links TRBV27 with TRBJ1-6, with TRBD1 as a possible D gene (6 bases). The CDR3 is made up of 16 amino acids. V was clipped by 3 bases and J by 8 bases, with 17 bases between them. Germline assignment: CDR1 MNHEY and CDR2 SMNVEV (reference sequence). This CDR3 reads CASSFLQGSGDSPLHF. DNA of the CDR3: TGTGCCAGCAGTTTTTTACAGGGAAGCGGAGATTCACCCCTCCACTTT.

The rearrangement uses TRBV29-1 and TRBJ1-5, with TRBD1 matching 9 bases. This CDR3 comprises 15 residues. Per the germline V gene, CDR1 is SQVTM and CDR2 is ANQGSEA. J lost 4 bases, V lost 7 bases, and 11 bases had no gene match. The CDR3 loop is CSASDGQGLNQPQHF. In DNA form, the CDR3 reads TGCAGCGCATCGGACGGACAGGGGTTAAATCAGCCCCAGCATTTT.

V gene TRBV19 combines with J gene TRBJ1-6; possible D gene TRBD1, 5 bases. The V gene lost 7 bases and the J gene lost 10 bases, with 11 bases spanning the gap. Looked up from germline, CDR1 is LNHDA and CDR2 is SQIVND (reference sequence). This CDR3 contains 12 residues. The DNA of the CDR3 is TGTGCCAGTACCGATCCAGGGTCACCCCTCCACTTT. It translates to CASTDPGSPLHF.

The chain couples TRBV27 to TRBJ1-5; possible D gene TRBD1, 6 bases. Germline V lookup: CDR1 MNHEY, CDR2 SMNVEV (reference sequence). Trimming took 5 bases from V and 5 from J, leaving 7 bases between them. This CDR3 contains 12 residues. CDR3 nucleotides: TGTGCCAGCAGTACAGGGCATCAGCCCCAGCATTTT. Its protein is CASSTGHQPQHF.

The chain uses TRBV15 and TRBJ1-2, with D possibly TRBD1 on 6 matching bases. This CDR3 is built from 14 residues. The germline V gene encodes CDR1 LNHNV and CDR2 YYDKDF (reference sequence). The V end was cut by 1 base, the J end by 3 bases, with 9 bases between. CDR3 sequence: CATSRGGGDYGYTF. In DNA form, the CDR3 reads TGTGCCACCAGCAGAGGGGGGGGCGACTATGGCTACACCTTC.

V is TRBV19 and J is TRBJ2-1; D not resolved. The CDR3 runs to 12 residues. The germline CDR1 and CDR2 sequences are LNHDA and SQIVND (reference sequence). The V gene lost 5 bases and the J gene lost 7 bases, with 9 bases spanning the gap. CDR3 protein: CASSAARNEQFF. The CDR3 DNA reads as TGTGCCAGTAGTGCCGCACGGAATGAGCAGTTCTTC.

The CDR3 sequence is CASSPGGGADTEAFF. For the CDR3, the DNA is TGTGCCAGCTCTCCGGGAGGGGGGGCCGACACTGAAGCTTTCTTT. This chain connects TRBV18 to TRBJ1-1; weak D call: TRBD1 (6 bases). The germline CDR1 and CDR2 sequences are KGHSH and LQKENI. V dropped 6 bases and J dropped 3 bases, with 17 bases sitting between them. CDR3 length: 15 amino acids.

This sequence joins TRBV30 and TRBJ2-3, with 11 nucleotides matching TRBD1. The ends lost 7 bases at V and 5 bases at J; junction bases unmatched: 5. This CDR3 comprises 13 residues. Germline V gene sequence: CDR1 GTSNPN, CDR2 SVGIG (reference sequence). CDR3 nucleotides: TGTGCCTCCTCGGGACAGGGGGGAGATACGCAGTATTTT. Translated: CASSGQGGDTQYF.

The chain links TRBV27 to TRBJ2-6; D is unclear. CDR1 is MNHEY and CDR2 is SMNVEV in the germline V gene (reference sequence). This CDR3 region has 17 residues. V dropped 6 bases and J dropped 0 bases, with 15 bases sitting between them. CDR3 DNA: TGTGCCAGCAGCGCGCGTCCACTGCCCTCTGGGGCCAACGTCCTGACTTTC. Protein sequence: CASSARPLPSGANVLTF.

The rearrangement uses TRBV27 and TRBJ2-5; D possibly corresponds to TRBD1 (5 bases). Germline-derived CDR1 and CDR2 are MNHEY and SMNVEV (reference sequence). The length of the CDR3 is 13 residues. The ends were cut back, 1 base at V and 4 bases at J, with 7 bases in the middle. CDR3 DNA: TGTGCCAGCAGTTTATGGGGCGGAGAGACCCAGTACTTC. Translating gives CASSLWGGETQYF.